The rows below give T cell receptor beta chains drawn from one sample of a study of T cell responses to AZD1222 COVID-19 vaccine. The method was immunoSEQ multiplex PCR; TCRdb's version includes in-frame clones alone and lacks a portion of them. Altogether 150,000 to 200,000 clones are present, 90% being singletons, with the ten largest covering under 6.5%. Sequencing used peripheral blood, obtained on day 0 of AZD1222 vaccination. These receptors were collected from an adult in good health. Each CDR3 is given with its conserved first and last residue. A D gene is named only where the DNA matches it firmly. Size tells how often a clone was seen (once, few, many) or the class of an expanded clone, and some rows leave it out.

TRBJ1-3 once - 18 TRBV4-1 TGCGCCAGCAGCCGCTTAATTCCACAGGTAACGCTCGGAAACACCATATATTTT CASSRLIPQVTLGNTIYF
TRBJ2-7 - - 12 TRBV7-8 TGTGCCAGCAGCTTAGCGTATAGCCAGCAGTACTTC CASSLAYSQQYF
TRBJ2-7 - TRBD2 16 TRBV9 TGTGCCAGCAGCGTCTCCCCAGGACTAGCGGGAGACGAGCAGTACTTC CASSVSPGLAGDEQYF
TRBJ1-1 - TRBD1 16 TRBV19 TGTGCCAGTAGTATTGGCGTGGGACAGGGGGTAACTGAAGCTTTCTTT CASSIGVGQGVTEAFF
TRBJ1-4 - - 15 TRBV7-2 TGTGCCAGCAGCTTAGTTACAGGGAATAATGAAAAACTGTTTTTT CASSLVTGNNEKLFF
TRBJ1-3 - - 15 TRBV28 TGTGCCAGCAGGACGGGGGCTTTGGGGGGAAACACCATATATTTT CASRTGALGGNTIYF
TRBJ1-4 - - 14 TRBV5-1 TGCGCCAGCAGGCAGGTCGTAGAGAATGAAAAACTGTTTTTT CASRQVVENEKLFF
TRBJ1-4 once TRBD1 14 TRBV6-5 TGTGCCAGCAGTCCGGACAGGGCTAATGAAAAACTGTTTTTT CASSPDRANEKLFF
TRBJ2-4 - - 13 TRBV7-2 TGTGCCAGCAGCTTAGAGCAGGTGCACATTCAGTACTTC CASSLEQVHIQYF
TRBJ1-2 once - 12 TRBV10-3 TGTGCCATCAGTGGACAGGCCTATGGCTACACCTTC CAISGQAYGYTF
TRBJ1-2 - TRBD1 13 TRBV4-1 TGCGCCAGCAGCGAGGACAGGGCGGTGGGCTACACCTTC CASSEDRAVGYTF
TRBJ1-1 - - 17 TRBV19 TGTGCCAGTAGTCTCGAACACCGGACGATGGGACACACTGAAGCTTTCTTT CASSLEHRTMGHTEAFF
TRBJ2-3 once TRBD2 16 TRBV5-1 TGCGCCAGCAGCTCGGGGACTAGCGGGAGTCCAGATACGCAGTATTTT CASSSGTSGSPDTQYF
TRBJ1-6 - - 24 TRBV7-3 TGTGCCAGCAGCTTAAGGCGGCAGGATCTGATTGGGCAGGGACTCGACTCCTATAATTCACCCCTCCACTTT CASSLRRQDLIGQGLDSYNSPLHF
TRBJ2-7 - - 20 TRBV5-1 TGCGCCAGCAGCTTGGCCTCGCCGATAGGCAGGGCTTACATAACCTACGAGCAGTACTTC CASSLASPIGRAYITYEQYF
TRBJ1-2 - TRBD1 16 TRBV6-6 TGTGCCAGCAGTTACTCCCCGACAGGGGTTGGCTATGGCTACACCTTC CASSYSPTGVGYGYTF
TRBJ2-7 - TRBD1 14 TRBV20-1 TGCAGTGCTAGTCTCGGGACAGGCCTTTTCGAGCAGTACTTC CSASLGTGLFEQYF
TRBJ1-1 - - 16 TRBV4-2 TGTGCCAGCAGCCAAGTGACCGTACAGGGAGGCACTGAAGCTTTCTTT CASSQVTVQGGTEAFF
TRBJ2-2 - TRBD1 16 TRBV6-6 TGTGCCAGCAGTTTCCCGGGACAGGGGAACACCGGGGAGCTGTTTTTT CASSFPGQGNTGELFF
TRBJ1-2 - - 12 TRBV10-3 TGTGCCATCAGTGAGTCAAAGTATGGCTACACCTTC CAISESKYGYTF
TRBJ2-5 - TRBD2 15 TRBV7-3 TGTGCCAGCAGTCGGGCTAGCGGGAGAGTGGAGACCCAGTACTTC CASSRASGRVETQYF
TRBJ1-4 - - 14 TRBV5-1 TGCGCCAGCAGCTCTCCGGGGGAGGGGGGAAAACTGTTTTTT CASSSPGEGGKLFF
TRBJ1-6 - - 14 TRBV6-5 TGTGCCAGCAGTTACAGCAGGGGTGATTCACCCCTCCACTTT CASSYSRGDSPLHF
TRBJ1-5 - TRBD1 14 TRBV6-5 TGTGCCAGCACCGAACCTGGGACAGGTCAGCCCCAGCATTTT CASTEPGTGQPQHF
TRBJ1-2 - - 15 TRBV11-3 TGTGCCAGCAGATCCGGACAGAGAGATCTCTATGGCTACACCTTC CASRSGQRDLYGYTF
TRBJ2-7 - - 13 TRBV6-1 TGTGCCAGCAGTGAAGATCTAGCCTACGAGCAGTACTTC CASSEDLAYEQYF
TRBJ2-7 - TRBD2 16 TRBV6-5 TGTGCCAGCAGTTCACCTCGACTAGCGGGCCTCTACGAGCAGTACTTC CASSSPRLAGLYEQYF
TRBJ1-5 - TRBD1 15 TRBV2 TGTGCCAGCAGTACCGGGACAGGGGCCGTTCAGCCCCAGCATTTT CASSTGTGAVQPQHF
TRBJ1-5 - - 14 TRBV5-1 TGCGCCAGCTCCAAGGACCATAGCAATCAGCCCCAGCATTTT CASSKDHSNQPQHF
TRBJ1-4 - TRBD1 14 TRBV7-2 TGTGCCAGCAGCTCACAGGGGTGGTCTGAAAAACTGTTTTTT CASSSQGWSEKLFF
TRBJ1-2 - - 13 TRBV5-6 TGTGCCAGCAGCTTTGCGCGGGACTATGGCTACACCTTC CASSFARDYGYTF
TRBJ1-2 once TRBD1 14 TRBV24-1 TGTGCCACCAGTGATCGGGGACAGATCTATGGCTACACCTTC CATSDRGQIYGYTF
TRBJ1-4 once - 14 TRBV5-1 TGCGCCAGCAGCTTGACCCCGGGTAATGAAAAACTGTTTTTT CASSLTPGNEKLFF
TRBJ1-4 - - 15 TRBV19 TGTGCCAGTAGTATCGGAGGGGACTATAGAGAAAAACTGTTTTTT CASSIGGDYREKLFF
TRBJ1-4 - - 14 TRBV19 TGTGCCAGTAGTATGGGACACTCTAATGAAAAACTGTTTTTT CASSMGHSNEKLFF
TRBJ2-1 once TRBD2 15 TRBV30 TGTGCCTGGAGTCTTCCTAGCGGGGGTTACAATGAGCAGTTCTTC CAWSLPSGGYNEQFF
TRBJ1-2 - TRBD1 14 TRBV19 TGTGCCAGTAGTCGCCCGGACAGGGGAGATGGCTACACCTTC CASSRPDRGDGYTF
TRBJ2-7 - TRBD1 21 TRBV4-1 TGCGCCAGCAGCCAAGTCGACCCGGGACAGGGGGATTTTGGGGCCTCCTACGAGCAGTACTTC CASSQVDPGQGDFGASYEQYF
TRBJ1-4 - - 14 TRBV6-5 TGTGCCATCGATACAGGGTTAAGTAATGAAAAACTGTTTTTT CAIDTGLSNEKLFF
TRBJ2-3 once TRBD1 15 TRBV20-1 TGCAGTGCTAGTCACCGGGACAGGGAGGAGGATACGCAGTATTTT CSASHRDREEDTQYF
TRBJ2-2 - TRBD1 15 TRBV27 TGTGCCAGCAGCATTAGGACAGGGCTGACCGGGGAGCTGTTTTTT CASSIRTGLTGELFF
TRBJ1-2 - TRBD1 13 TRBV6-5 TGTGCCAGCAGCTTGACAGGGAACTATGGCTACACCTTC CASSLTGNYGYTF
TRBJ1-3 - TRBD1 17 TRBV10-2 TGCGCCAGCAGTGAGTGGGGACAGGGGAGCTCTGGAAACACCATATATTTT CASSEWGQGSSGNTIYF
TRBJ1-2 once - 13 TRBV3-1/TRBV3-2 TGTGCCAGCAGCCTCACGACCCGATATGGCTACACCTTC CASSLTTRYGYTF
TRBJ1-1 - - 12 TRBV30 TGTGCCTGGAGTCCAATTGGGGGGAAAGCTTTCTTT CAWSPIGGKAFF
TRBJ2-1 - TRBD2 15 TRBV7-6 TGTGCCAGCAGCTTAAGCCTAGCGGGAGTAGGTGAGCAGTTCTTC CASSLSLAGVGEQFF
TRBJ1-5 - - 14 TRBV28 TGTGCCAGCAGACACCCTGCCGGCAGTCAGCCCCAGCATTTT CASRHPAGSQPQHF
TRBJ2-1 - - 10 TRBV2 TGTGCCAGCGGAAAAGCTATCGGGTTCTTC CASGKAIGFF
TRBJ2-1 - TRBD2 17 TRBV18 TGTGCCAGCTCACTTCGGACTAGCGGGAGGGAATACAATGAGCAGTTCTTC CASSLRTSGREYNEQFF
TRBJ1-3 - - 15 TRBV5-1 TGCGCCAGCAGCTTGGACGGCCAGCATGGAAACACCATATATTTT CASSLDGQHGNTIYF
TRBJ2-3 - - 13 TRBV25-1 TGTGCCAGCAGTGAATCGGGCACAGATACGCAGTATTTT CASSESGTDTQYF
TRBJ1-5 - TRBD1 15 TRBV19 TGTGCCAGTAGTGGGGGACAGCTGAGTCGTCAGCCCCAGCATTTT CASSGGQLSRQPQHF
TRBJ2-7 - - 13 TRBV3-1/TRBV3-2 TGTGCCAGCAGCCCCGGGACATCCTACGAGCAGTACTTC CASSPGTSYEQYF
TRBJ1-4 - - 16 TRBV5-8 TGTGCCAGCAGCCCGGGACGGCAGGCAACTAATGAAAAACTGTTTTTT CASSPGRQATNEKLFF
TRBJ2-3 - TRBD2 17 TRBV19 TGTGCCAGTAGTATAGGGTCGGGGGGGCCTAACACAGATACGCAGTATTTT CASSIGSGGPNTDTQYF
TRBJ1-3 - - 17 TRBV5-1 TGCGCCAGCAGCTTGGCTGCCAGAGGACTGGCGGGAAACACCATATATTTT CASSLAARGLAGNTIYF
TRBJ1-2 - - 13 TRBV6-2/TRBV6-3 TGTGCCAGCAGTTTCGGGCGTGGCAATGGCTACACCTTC CASSFGRGNGYTF
TRBJ2-3 - TRBD1 13 TRBV5-8 TGTGCCAGCAGCCAAGGACAGGCGGATACGCAGTATTTT CASSQGQADTQYF
TRBJ1-2 once - 14 TRBV5-1 TGCGCCAGCAGCTTGGCGGTGGATAACTATGGCTACACCTTC CASSLAVDNYGYTF